One sample yielded the 8 T cell receptor beta chains listed below, sequenced in a study of blood T cell repertoires in COVID-19. Generated by immunoSEQ multiplex PCR, the TCRdb table keeps only in-frame clones and is missing some. The sample includes some 95,000 clones, over 75% of them seen just once. The sequencing input was peripheral blood. These TCRs come from a man in his sixties or seventies with acute or convalescent COVID-19.

The chain uses TRBV19 and TRBJ2-5; 7 positions agree with TRBD1. This CDR3 is built from 15 residues. V shed 3 bases and J 5 bases; nucleotides not matched to a gene: 9. Germline V lookup: CDR1 LNHDA, CDR2 SQIVND (reference sequence). The DNA of the CDR3 is TGTGCCAGTAGTATCCGACTTACAGGGGTCGAGACCCAGTACTTC. Its translation: CASSIRLTGVETQYF.

The rearrangement uses TRBV4-1 and TRBJ1-4, with no clear D. Germline loops: CDR1 MGHRA, CDR2 YSYEKL. V dropped 5 bases and J dropped 7 bases, with 17 bases sitting between them. The CDR3 loop spans 15 amino acids. The CDR3 nucleotides read TGCGCCAGCAGCTCTTTAGGAGCCACCCCTGAAAAACTGTTTTTT. It translates to CASSSLGATPEKLFF.

V is TRBV28 and J is TRBJ1-1, with D unresolved. Germline CDR1 is MDHEN and CDR2 is SYDVKM. The CDR3 totals 15 residues. V lost 2 bases to trimming and J lost 0 bases, with 10 bases between them. CDR3 amino acids: CASSLGPPMNTEAFF. Here the CDR3 DNA reads TGTGCCAGCAGTTTAGGCCCACCGATGAACACTGAAGCTTTCTTT.

This clone was counted only a few times. The rearrangement joins TRBV15 to TRBJ2-3; D possibly corresponds to TRBD1 (6 bases). This CDR3 contains 13 residues. Germline V gene data show CDR1 as LNHNV and CDR2 as YYDKDF (reference sequence). The V and J ends lost 1 base and 5 bases respectively, with 7 bases between them. CDR3 region: CATSRGRGDTQYF. As DNA, the CDR3 is TGTGCCACCAGCAGAGGCAGGGGAGATACGCAGTATTTT.

The CDR3, as DNA: TGTGCCAGTACCCAGTCGGCTGGGGGGAACTATGGCTACACCTTC. Protein product: CASTQSAGGNYGYTF. The chain has TRBV19 and TRBJ1-2; D possibly corresponds to TRBD1 (5 bases). The CDR3 has 15 amino acids. Looked up from germline, CDR1 is LNHDA and CDR2 is SQIVND (reference sequence). Trimming left V 7 bases short and J 2 bases short, with 17 bases between.

J is TRBJ2-5 and V is TRBV5-1, with 12 bases matching TRBD1. Looked up from germline, CDR1 is SGHRS and CDR2 is YFSETQ. The CDR3 extends over 17 amino acids. Trimming at V came to 1 base and at J to 5 bases, leaving 9 bases not matched to a gene. CDR3 coding DNA: TGCGCCAGCAGCTTGTCGGGGACAGGGGGCCAGAGTGAGACCCAGTACTTC. This encodes CASSLSGTGGQSETQYF.

The chain recombines TRBV19 with TRBJ1-1, with TRBD1 matching over 7 bases. The CDR3 length is 15 residues. Germline CDR1 and CDR2: LNHDA and SQIVND (reference sequence). V was pared by 1 base and J by 7 bases, with 9 bases of the junction left unmatched. As DNA, the CDR3 is TGTGCCAGTAGTATAGCCGAGGGGGCCGAGATTGAAGCTTTCTTT. Amino acid sequence: CASSIAEGAEIEAFF.

V usage is TRBV2 and J usage is TRBJ2-2; TRBD2 matches 11 bases. The CDR3 extends over 15 amino acids. In germline, CDR1 is SNHLY, CDR2 FYNNEI. With V trimmed by 6 bases and J by 5 bases, 5 bases remained unmatched. CDR3 nucleotide sequence: TGTGCCAGCAGAATGACTAGCGGGAAGACCGGGGAGCTGTTTTTT. It codes for CASRMTSGKTGELFF.